This T cell receptor beta chain was profiled in a study of blood T cells in healthy people across ages. Alongside a J-beta primer mix, a sample-barcoded 5' primer served in a second PCR lasting about 7 to 11 cycles. Each sample provided no less than 3 million CDR3-containing paired-end reads. TCRdb redid the calling of the 5' RACE reads with MiXCR, one entry per CDR3 protein. This table holds under 1,100,000 distinct CDR3 sequences, about 25% found once. This clonotype was found a few times. A further study also used this sample, focusing on T cells of mothers and their children.

This TCR was sampled from a girl aged 2 to 9 in good health. The sequenced material came from blood.

The CDR3 DNA sequence: TGTGCCAGCAGCTGGGCTGTGGGGATCGGCTACGAGCAGTACTTC. Amino acids: CASSWAVGIGYEQYF. This chain uses TRBV11-2 with TRBJ2-7; no firm D call. This CDR3 has 15 amino acids. In germline, CDR1 is SGHAT, CDR2 FQNNGV. Trimming pared 4 bases from V and 3 bases from J, leaving 16 bases between.